This T cell receptor (beta chain) derives from a study of cytomegalovirus exposure and HLA in healthy donors. The protocol was immunoSEQ multiplex PCR, while the TCRdb copy is restricted to in-frame clones and leaves out a portion. This table has some 190,000 clones, roughly 83% appearing once. The CDR3 has 15 amino acids. Germline V gene lookup returns CDR1 MGHDK and CDR2 SYGVNS. V was clipped by 6 bases and J by 7 bases; unmatched bases: 8. This clone was seen a few times. This sequence originates from a young woman in good health and CMV-seronegative. The chain uses TRBV25-1 and TRBJ1-6; 8 positions match TRBD1. Sequencing used PBMCs. The CDR3 coding sequence is TGTGCCAGCAGAATTTCGGGACAGGCAAATTCACCCCTCCACTTT. This gives the protein CASRISGQANSPLHF.